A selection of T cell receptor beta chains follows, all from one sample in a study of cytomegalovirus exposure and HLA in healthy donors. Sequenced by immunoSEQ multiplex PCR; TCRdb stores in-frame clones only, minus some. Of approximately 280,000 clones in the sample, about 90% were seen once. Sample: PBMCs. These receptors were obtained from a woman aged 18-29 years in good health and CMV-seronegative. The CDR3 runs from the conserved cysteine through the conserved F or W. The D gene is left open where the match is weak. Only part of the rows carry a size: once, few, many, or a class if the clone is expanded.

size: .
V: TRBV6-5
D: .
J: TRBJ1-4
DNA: TGTGCCAGCAGTAGAGGGTCAAAGCTCGGTGAAAAACTGTTTTTT
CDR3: CASSRGSKLGEKLFF

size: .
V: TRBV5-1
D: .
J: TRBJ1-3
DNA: TGCGCCAGCAGCGTCGGTGACTCTGGAAACACCATATATTTT
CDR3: CASSVGDSGNTIYF

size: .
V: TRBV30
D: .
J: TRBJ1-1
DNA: TGTGCCTGCCCGGAGGGCACTGAAGCTTTCTTT
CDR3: CACPEGTEAFF

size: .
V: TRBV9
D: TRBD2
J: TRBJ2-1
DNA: TGTGCCAGCAGCGCCCGACTAGCGGGTCTTTACAATGAGCAGTTCTTC
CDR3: CASSARLAGLYNEQFF

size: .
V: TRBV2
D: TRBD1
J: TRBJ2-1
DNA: TGTGCCAGCAGCCAGTCCGACAGGGTGGGGCAGTTCTTC
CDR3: CASSQSDRVGQFF

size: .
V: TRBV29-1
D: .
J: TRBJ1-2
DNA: TGCAGCGTTAGTGTTGGAGGACAGAGTGGAAACGCCTATGGCTACACCTTC
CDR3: CSVSVGGQSGNAYGYTF

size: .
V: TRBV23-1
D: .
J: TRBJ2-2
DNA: TGCGCCAGCAGTCCGAATCGAAATTTGGACAAAAACACCGGGGAGCTGTTTTTT
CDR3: CASSPNRNLDKNTGELFF

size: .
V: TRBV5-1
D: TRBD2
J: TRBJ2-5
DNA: TGCGCCAGCAGCTTTCTAGCGGGGGAGACCCAGTACTTC
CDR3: CASSFLAGETQYF

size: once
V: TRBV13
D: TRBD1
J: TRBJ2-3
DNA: TGTGCCAGCAGCTTAGGGGGGACAGGCACAGATACGCAGTATTTT
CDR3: CASSLGGTGTDTQYF

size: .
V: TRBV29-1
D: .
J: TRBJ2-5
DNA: TGCAGCGTTGAAGATCTTGGCCTGGGAGTGAGGACCCAGTACTTC
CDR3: CSVEDLGLGVRTQYF

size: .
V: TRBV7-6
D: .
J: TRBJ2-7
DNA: TGTGCCAGCAGCTTAGTCCCCTACGAGCAGTACTTC
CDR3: CASSLVPYEQYF

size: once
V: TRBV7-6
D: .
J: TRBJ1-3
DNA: TGTGCCAGCAGCTTAGGCGGACACCACTCTGGAAACACCATATATTTT
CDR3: CASSLGGHHSGNTIYF

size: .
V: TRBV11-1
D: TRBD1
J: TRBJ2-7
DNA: TGTGCCAGCAGCAGGGGACAGAACTACGAGCAGTACTTC
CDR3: CASSRGQNYEQYF

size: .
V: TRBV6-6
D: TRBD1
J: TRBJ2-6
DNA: TGTGCCAGCAGTAAAACAGGGGCTGGGGCCAACGTCCTGACTTTC
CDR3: CASSKTGAGANVLTF

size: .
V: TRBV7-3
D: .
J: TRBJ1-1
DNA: TGTGCCAGCAGCCTCGTCCCCAACACTGAAGCTTTCTTT
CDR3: CASSLVPNTEAFF

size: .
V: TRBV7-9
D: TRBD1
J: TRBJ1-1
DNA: TGTGCCAGCAGCTGGGACAGACAAGCTTTCTTT
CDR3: CASSWDRQAFF

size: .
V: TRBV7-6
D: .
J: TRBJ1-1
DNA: TGTGCCAGCAGTGTTTCGGGGGACTCCGAAGCTTTCTTT
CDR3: CASSVSGDSEAFF

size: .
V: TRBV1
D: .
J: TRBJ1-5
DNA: TGCACCAGCAGCCAAGAATCCGACTCCGATAGCAATCAGCCCCAGCATTTT
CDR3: CTSSQESDSDSNQPQHF

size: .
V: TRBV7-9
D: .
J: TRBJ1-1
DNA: TGTGCCAGCAGCTTAGCGGGGGCGGGGGCGAACACTGAAGCTTTCTTT
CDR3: CASSLAGAGANTEAFF

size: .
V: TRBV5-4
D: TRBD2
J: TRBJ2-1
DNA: TGTGCCAGCAGCTGGGGACTAGCGGACTACAATGAGCAGTTCTTC
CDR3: CASSWGLADYNEQFF

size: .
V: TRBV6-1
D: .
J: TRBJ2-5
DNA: TGTGCCAGCAGTGATAGTCAGGGGCGAGAGACCCAGTACTTC
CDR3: CASSDSQGRETQYF

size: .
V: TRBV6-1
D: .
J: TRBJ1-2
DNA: TGTGCCAGCAACACGGGATCCCTTAACTATGGCTACACCTTC
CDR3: CASNTGSLNYGYTF

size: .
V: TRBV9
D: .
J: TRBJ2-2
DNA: TGTGCCAGCAGCGTAGGGTCCCAGGCGAACACCGGGGAGCTGTTTTTT
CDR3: CASSVGSQANTGELFF

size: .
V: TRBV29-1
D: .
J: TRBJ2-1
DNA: TGCAGCGTTGACCACAGGGACGGGAATGAGCAGTTCTTC
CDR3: CSVDHRDGNEQFF

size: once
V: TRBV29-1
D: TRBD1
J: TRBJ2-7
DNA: TGCAGCGTTCGGGACAGGGAGTCCTACGAGCAGTACTTC
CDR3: CSVRDRESYEQYF

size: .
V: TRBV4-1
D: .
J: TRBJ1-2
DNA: TGCGCCAGCAGCCAAGAAGAAGAGACCAGGTTCGACTATGGCTACACCTTC
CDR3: CASSQEEETRFDYGYTF